This is a list of T cell receptor beta chains from one sample in a study of cytomegalovirus exposure and HLA in healthy donors. Clones were sequenced by immunoSEQ multiplex PCR, and TCRdb holds only the in-frame ones, with some missing. The sample has some 150,000 clones; approximately 72% are singletons. Input material: PBMCs. Source of these receptors: a human donor in good health. CDR3s include the opening cysteine and the closing phenylalanine or tryptophan. A D gene is named only where the DNA matches it firmly. The size of a clone is reported for some rows only, either as once, few or many, or as a class for expanded clones.

d_call j_call v_call clone_size cdr3_nt cdr3_aa
. TRBJ2-7 TRBV7-2 . TGTGCCAGCAGCTTAGGTGTCGGTAATTCCTACGAGCAGTACTTC CASSLGVGNSYEQYF
. TRBJ2-6 TRBV6-5 . TGTGCCAGCAGTTACGGGAGCTCTGGGGCCAACGTCCTGACTTTC CASSYGSSGANVLTF
TRBD1 TRBJ1-1 TRBV7-3 . TGTGCCAGCAGCCCCGCAGGGGGTCGAGGAGCTTTCTTT CASSPAGGRGAFF
TRBD1 TRBJ1-6 TRBV15 . TGTGCCACCAGCAGAGAAGGACAGGGAGGCTCACCCCTCCACTTT CATSREGQGGSPLHF
TRBD1 TRBJ2-1 TRBV15 . TGTGCCACCAGCAGGAAGGGACAGATCTACAATGAGCAGTTCTTC CATSRKGQIYNEQFF
TRBD1 TRBJ2-3 TRBV4-1 . TGCGCCAGCAGCCAAGATCCCGACAGGGGCACAGATACGCAGTATTTT CASSQDPDRGTDTQYF
TRBD2 TRBJ2-1 TRBV9 . TGTGCCAGCAGCGTAGAGGGGACTAGCGGGGTTAGGAATGAGCAGTTCTTC CASSVEGTSGVRNEQFF
TRBD1 TRBJ1-1 TRBV10-2 few TGCGCCAGCAGTGATCGAGACAGGGGAAAAACTGAAGCTTTCTTT CASSDRDRGKTEAFF
TRBD1 TRBJ1-4 TRBV5-8 . TGTGCCAGCAGCCCGGGGGACAGGGGGAGTGAAAAACTGTTTTTT CASSPGDRGSEKLFF
. TRBJ2-1 TRBV9 . TGTGCCAGCAGCTCAGGAAGGGGGAGGGCCAATGAGCAGTTCTTC CASSSGRGRANEQFF
. TRBJ2-5 TRBV12-2 . TGTGCAAGTCGCTTAGTACCGAAGGGGACAGGGAATGAGACCCAGTACTTC CASRLVPKGTGNETQYF
. TRBJ1-2 TRBV30 . TGTGCCTGGAGCCCAGGGTTCTATGGCTACACCTTC CAWSPGFYGYTF
. TRBJ2-2 TRBV18 . TGTGCCAGCTCACCACAACAGGACACCGGGGAGCTGTTTTTT CASSPQQDTGELFF
. TRBJ2-7 TRBV15 few TGTGCCACCAGCAGTGAGAAGCTCTACGAGCAGTACTTC CATSSEKLYEQYF
. TRBJ1-5 TRBV30 few TGTGCCTGGAGTGGGCTGGGCAATCAGCCCCAGCATTTT CAWSGLGNQPQHF
TRBD1 TRBJ1-2 TRBV30 . TGTGCCTGGACATGGACAGGCAACTATGGCTACACCTTC CAWTWTGNYGYTF
TRBD2 TRBJ2-5 TRBV2 . TGTGCCAGCAGTCTTGGGCGGGAGACCCAAGAGACCCAGTACTTC CASSLGRETQETQYF
. TRBJ1-1 TRBV19 . TGTGCCAGTAGTCGCTCAAAGACAGGTAGGGACACTGAAGCTTTCTTT CASSRSKTGRDTEAFF
TRBD2 TRBJ2-1 TRBV5-1 once TGCGCCAGCAGCTTGGGGTATGCGGGGGGGCCGAATGAGCAGTTCTTC CASSLGYAGGPNEQFF
TRBD2 TRBJ2-2 TRBV4-3 once TGCGCCAGCAGCCAGTTAGCGGGGGGGAACACCGGGGAGCTGTTTTTT CASSQLAGGNTGELFF
TRBD1 TRBJ1-5 TRBV5-4 . TGTGCCAGCAGCTTGGACAGGGGCCAGCCCCAGCATTTT CASSLDRGQPQHF
TRBD1 TRBJ2-3 TRBV7-2 . TGTGCCAGCAGCTTGACAGGGGTATTAACAGATACGCAGTATTTT CASSLTGVLTDTQYF
TRBD2 TRBJ2-7 TRBV7-2 . TGTGCCAGCAGCTATAGCGGGGGGACAGGGCAGTACTTC CASSYSGGTGQYF
. TRBJ1-5 TRBV30 . TGTGCCTGGAGTCAGGGGAACAATCAGCCCCAGCATTTT CAWSQGNNQPQHF
. TRBJ2-7 TRBV29-1 . TGCAGCGTTGATCTCCCAGGGCTCCTCGAGCAGTACTTC CSVDLPGLLEQYF
. TRBJ1-3 TRBV9 . TGTGCCAGCAGCGTAGCGGGGTCCTCTGGAAACACCATATATTTT CASSVAGSSGNTIYF
. TRBJ2-6 TRBV2 . TGTGCCAGCAGTGAAGCAGGGGGGGCTGGGGCCAACGTCCTGACTTTC CASSEAGGAGANVLTF
TRBD1 TRBJ1-1 TRBV15 few TGTGCCACCAGCAGAGGGCCAGACAGGGCCGTGAACACTGAAGCTTTCTTT CATSRGPDRAVNTEAFF
. TRBJ2-7 TRBV13 few TGTGCCAGCAGCCCCAGGGGGGCGAAAAACCACTACGAGCAGTACTTC CASSPRGAKNHYEQYF
. TRBJ1-5 TRBV27 . TGTGCCAGCAGTTTAATGCCAGGATTGAATCAGCCCCAGCATTTT CASSLMPGLNQPQHF
. TRBJ2-2 TRBV14 once TGTGCCAGCAGCCAGCTACGGGACATTAGTATCGGGGAGCTGTTTTTT CASSQLRDISIGELFF
. TRBJ1-1 TRBV5-1 . TGCGCCAGCAGCATGCAGGGAAGAACTGAAGCTTTCTTT CASSMQGRTEAFF
. TRBJ1-4 TRBV19 . TGTGCCAGTACGACCAGGGGTGGTAGAACTAATGAAAAACTGTTTTTT CASTTRGGRTNEKLFF
. TRBJ2-7 TRBV5-1 . TGCGCCAGCAGCCCCAGGGCAGGTACTTGGGAGCAGTACTTC CASSPRAGTWEQYF
TRBD2 TRBJ2-3 TRBV5-8 . TGTGCCAGCAGCCTAAATAGCGGGCCCCCCGCCGCAGATACGCAGTATTTT CASSLNSGPPAADTQYF
TRBD1 TRBJ1-5 TRBV7-2 . TGTGCCAGCAGCTCTCTCGGACAGGGCCCCTATCAGCCCCAGCATTTT CASSSLGQGPYQPQHF
TRBD1 TRBJ2-4 TRBV6-5 few TGTGCCAGCAGCCCGGACAGGGTGGCCAAAAACATTCAGTACTTC CASSPDRVAKNIQYF
. TRBJ1-2 TRBV7-9 . TGTGCCAGCAGCCCCCCTAATCAGGGGCGGTATGGCTACACCTTC CASSPPNQGRYGYTF
TRBD1 TRBJ2-5 TRBV7-9 . TGTGCCAGCAGCAATCAGGGGGAAGAGACCCAGTACTTC CASSNQGEETQYF
TRBD1 TRBJ1-1 TRBV6-1 . TGTGCCAGCAGTGCCAATACCGGGACAGCGAACACTGAAGCTTTCTTT CASSANTGTANTEAFF
. TRBJ1-3 TRBV18 once TGTGCCAGCTCCCCGGGCAGGGGTCCAGGTGGAAACACCATATATTTT CASSPGRGPGGNTIYF
TRBD2 TRBJ2-5 TRBV5-1 . TGCGCCAGCAGCTTGGTAGAAAGGCTAGCGGGGGGGCCGGAGACCCAGTACTTC CASSLVERLAGGPETQYF
TRBD1 TRBJ1-2 TRBV19 few TGTGCCAGTAGAACCACAGGGGGCTACTATGGCTACACCTTC CASRTTGGYYGYTF
. TRBJ2-5 TRBV7-7 . TGTGCTAGCAGCTTAGGGCTAGCGCAAGAGACCCAGTACTTC CASSLGLAQETQYF
. TRBJ1-1 TRBV5-4 few TGTGCCAGCAGCCACCCTGACAGGTTGAACACTGAAGCTTTCTTT CASSHPDRLNTEAFF
. TRBJ1-2 TRBV7-6 . TGTGCCAGCAGCCCTCAGGGGAACTATGGCTACACCTTC CASSPQGNYGYTF
TRBD1 TRBJ1-2 TRBV29-1 . TGCAGCGTCGGGGACAGGGATTATGGCTACACCTTC CSVGDRDYGYTF
TRBD1 TRBJ1-1 TRBV18 . TGTGCCAGCTCACTGGGACAGGGGGGAGGCACTGAAGCTTTCTTT CASSLGQGGGTEAFF
TRBD2 TRBJ2-3 TRBV7-2 . TGTGCCAGCAGCCCGGGACTAGCACTGGATACGCAGTATTTT CASSPGLALDTQYF
TRBD1 TRBJ1-1 TRBV20-1 . TGCAGTGCTCAGGGGGTTACTGAAGCTTTCTTT CSAQGVTEAFF
TRBD2 TRBJ2-1 TRBV19 few TGTGCCAGTAGTACCCTCCAGACTAGCGGGGCCCTCAATGAGCAGTTCTTC CASSTLQTSGALNEQFF